The clone carrying this TCR beta chain was picked up one time. What it binds is unknown. This entry comes from a study of T-cell memory formation after mild COVID-19. About the research overall: TCR clusters mostly belonged to single donors. Study-level results: In pre-infection memory, a portion of responding clones appeared, which suggested that cross-reactive memory joined. The authors did not confirm SARS-CoV-2 specificity of second-wave clones peaking day 37.

The CDR3 runs 16 residues. CDR1 is SGHTA, CDR2 FQGNSA, per germline. The ends were cut back, 5 bases at V and 5 bases at J, with 19 bases in the middle. TCR alpha and TCR beta cDNA libraries with sample barcodes and UMIs came from 5'RACE using constant-segment primers. TCRdb recomputed calls from the 5' RACE reads with MiXCR, one row per CDR3 protein. The table has roughly 250,000 distinct CDR3 sequences, less than 20% seen once. This clonotype was sampled from a man younger than 35 who had mild COVID-19 (a few samples of this study predate the infection). Cell type and time point are not known. The J gene is TRBJ1-5, the V gene TRBV7-2; tentative D call: TRBD1 (5 bases). The sample consisted of PBMCs or a T cell subset sorted from them (not recorded which). CDR3 loop: CASSTGRAGLDQPQHF. The CDR3 bases are TGTGCCAGCAGCACGGGTCGGGCGGGGCTAGATCAGCCCCAGCATTTT.